This T cell receptor beta chain emerged from a study of technical replicates of blood from four donors. Only in-frame clones appear in the TCRdb table, and some are missing; sequencing was by immunoSEQ multiplex PCR. The table has tens of thousands of clones, 90% to 95% seen once. CDR3 length equals 10 residues. With 8 bases removed from V and 10 bases from J, the gap between germline ends came to 8 bases. The germline V gene encodes CDR1 MNHNS and CDR2 SASEGT. This TCR derives from a human donor in good health. Material: T cells isolated from PBMCs. This chain uses TRBV6-1 with TRBJ2-2; D remains ambiguous. CDR3 sequence (DNA): TGTGCCAGCGGCCCCCCGGAGCTGTTTTTT. Its translation is CASGPPELFF.